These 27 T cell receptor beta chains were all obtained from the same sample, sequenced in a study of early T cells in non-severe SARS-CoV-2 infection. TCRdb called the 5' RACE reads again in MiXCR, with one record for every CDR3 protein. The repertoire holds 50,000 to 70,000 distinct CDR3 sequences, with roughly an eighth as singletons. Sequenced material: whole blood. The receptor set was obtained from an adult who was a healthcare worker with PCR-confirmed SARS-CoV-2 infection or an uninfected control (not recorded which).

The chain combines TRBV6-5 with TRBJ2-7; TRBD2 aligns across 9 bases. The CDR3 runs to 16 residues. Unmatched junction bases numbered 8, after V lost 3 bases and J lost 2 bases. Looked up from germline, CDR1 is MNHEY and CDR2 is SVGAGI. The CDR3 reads CASSYALAGATYEQYF. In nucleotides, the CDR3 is TGTGCCAGCAGTTATGCCTTAGCGGGGGCTACCTACGAGCAGTACTTC.

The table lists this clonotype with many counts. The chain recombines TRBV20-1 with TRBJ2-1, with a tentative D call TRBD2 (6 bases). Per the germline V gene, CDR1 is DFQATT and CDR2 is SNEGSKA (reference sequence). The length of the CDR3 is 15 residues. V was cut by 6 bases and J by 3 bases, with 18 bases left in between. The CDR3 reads CSAPPKQGGYNEQFF. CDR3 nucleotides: TGCAGTGCCCCCCCCAAGCAGGGAGGCTACAATGAGCAGTTCTTC.

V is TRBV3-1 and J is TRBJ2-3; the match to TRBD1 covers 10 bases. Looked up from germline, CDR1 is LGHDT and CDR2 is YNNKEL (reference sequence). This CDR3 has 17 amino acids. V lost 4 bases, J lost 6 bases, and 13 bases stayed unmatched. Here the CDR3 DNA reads TGTGCCAGCAGCCTGTCCGGGACAGGGGTAGGGGGGGATACGCAGTATTTT. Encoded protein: CASSLSGTGVGGDTQYF.

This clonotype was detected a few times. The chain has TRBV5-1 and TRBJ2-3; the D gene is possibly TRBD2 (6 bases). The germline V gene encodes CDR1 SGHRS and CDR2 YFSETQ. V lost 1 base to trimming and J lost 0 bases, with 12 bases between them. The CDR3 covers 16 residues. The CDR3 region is CASSLSMRGSTDTQYF. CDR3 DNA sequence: TGCGCCAGCAGCTTGAGTATGCGGGGCAGCACAGATACGCAGTATTTT. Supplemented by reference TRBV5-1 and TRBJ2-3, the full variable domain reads KAGVTQTPRYLIKTRGQQVTLSCSPISGHRSVSWYQQTPGQGLQFLFEYFSETQRNKGNFPGRFSGRQFSNSRSEMNVSTLELGDSALYLCASSLSMRGSTDTQYFGPGTRLTVL.

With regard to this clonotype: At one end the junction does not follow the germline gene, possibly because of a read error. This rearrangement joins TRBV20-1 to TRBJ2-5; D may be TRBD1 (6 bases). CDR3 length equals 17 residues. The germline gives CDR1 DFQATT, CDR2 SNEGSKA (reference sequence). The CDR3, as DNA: TGTAGTGCTATTTGGCTCCGGGACACCGGTGGGCAAGAGACCCAGTACTTC. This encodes CSAIWLRDTGGQETQYF.

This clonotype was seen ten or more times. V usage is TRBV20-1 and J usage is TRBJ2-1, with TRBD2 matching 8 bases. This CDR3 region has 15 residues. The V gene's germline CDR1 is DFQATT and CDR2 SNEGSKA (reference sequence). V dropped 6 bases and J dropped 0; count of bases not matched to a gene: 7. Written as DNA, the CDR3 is TGCAGTGCGCTAAAGGGGACTAGCTCCTACAATGAGCAGTTCTTC. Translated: CSALKGTSSYNEQFF.

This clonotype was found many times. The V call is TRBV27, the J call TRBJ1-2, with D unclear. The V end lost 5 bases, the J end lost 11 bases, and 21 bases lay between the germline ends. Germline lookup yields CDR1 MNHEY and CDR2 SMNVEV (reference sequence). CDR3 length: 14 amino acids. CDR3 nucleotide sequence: TGTGCCAGCAGTCCGAATCCAGCACCGCTTTTTTACACCTTC. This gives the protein CASSPNPAPLFYTF.

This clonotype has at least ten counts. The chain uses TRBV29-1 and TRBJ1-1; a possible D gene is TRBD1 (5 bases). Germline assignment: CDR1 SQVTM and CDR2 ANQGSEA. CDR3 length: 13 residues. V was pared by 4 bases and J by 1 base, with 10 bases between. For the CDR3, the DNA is TGCAGCGTTGGGGGCAGACGGAACACTGAAGCTTTCTTT. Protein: CSVGGRRNTEAFF.

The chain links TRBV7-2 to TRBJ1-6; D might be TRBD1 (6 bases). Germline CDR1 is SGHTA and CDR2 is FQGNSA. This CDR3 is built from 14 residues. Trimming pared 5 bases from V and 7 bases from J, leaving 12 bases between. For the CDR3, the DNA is TGTGCCAGCAGCGCACGCCAGGGGAATTCACCCCTCCACTTT. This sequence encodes CASSARQGNSPLHF. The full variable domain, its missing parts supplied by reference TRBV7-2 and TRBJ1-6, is GAGVSQSPSNKVTEKGKDVELRCDPISGHTALYWYRQSLGQGLEFLIYFQGNSAPDKSGLPSDRFSAERTGGSVSTLTIQRTQQEDSAVYLCASSARQGNSPLHFGNGTRLTVT.

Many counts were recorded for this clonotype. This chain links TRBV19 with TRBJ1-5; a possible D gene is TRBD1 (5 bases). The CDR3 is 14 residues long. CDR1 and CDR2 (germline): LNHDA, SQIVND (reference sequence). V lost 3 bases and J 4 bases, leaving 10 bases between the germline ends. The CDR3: CASSIGAGNQPQHF. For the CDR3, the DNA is TGTGCCAGTAGTATTGGGGCAGGGAATCAGCCCCAGCATTTT.

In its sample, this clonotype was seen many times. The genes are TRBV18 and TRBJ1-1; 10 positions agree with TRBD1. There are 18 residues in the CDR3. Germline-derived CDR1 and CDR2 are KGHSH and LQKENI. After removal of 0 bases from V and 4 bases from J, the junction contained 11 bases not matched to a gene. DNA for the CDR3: TGTGCCAGCTCACCACCGGTGGGGACAGGGGATGTAGCCACTGAAGCTTTCTTT. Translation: CASSPPVGTGDVATEAFF.

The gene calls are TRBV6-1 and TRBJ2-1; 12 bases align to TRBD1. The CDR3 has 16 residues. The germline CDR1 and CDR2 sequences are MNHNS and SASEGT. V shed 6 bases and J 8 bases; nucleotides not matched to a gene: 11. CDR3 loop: CASRPTGTGGWDEQFF. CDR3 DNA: TGTGCCAGCAGACCTACCGGGACAGGGGGCTGGGATGAGCAGTTCTTC.

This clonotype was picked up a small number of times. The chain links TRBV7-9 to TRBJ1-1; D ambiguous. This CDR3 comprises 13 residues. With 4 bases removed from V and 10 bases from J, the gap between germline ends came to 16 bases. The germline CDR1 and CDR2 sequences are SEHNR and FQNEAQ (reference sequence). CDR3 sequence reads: CASSSSTLPGAFF. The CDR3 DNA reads TGTGCCAGCAGCTCTTCGACGCTACCGGGAGCTTTCTTT.

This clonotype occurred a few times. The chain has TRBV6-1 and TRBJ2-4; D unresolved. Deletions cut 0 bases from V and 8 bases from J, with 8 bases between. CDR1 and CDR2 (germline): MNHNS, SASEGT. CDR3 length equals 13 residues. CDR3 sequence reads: CASSEALGYIQYF. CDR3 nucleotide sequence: TGTGCCAGCAGTGAAGCCTTAGGGTACATTCAGTACTTC.

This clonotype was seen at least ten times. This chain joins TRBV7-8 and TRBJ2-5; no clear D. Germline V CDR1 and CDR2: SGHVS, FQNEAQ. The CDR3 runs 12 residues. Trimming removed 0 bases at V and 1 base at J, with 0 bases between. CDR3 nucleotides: TGTGCCAGCAGCTTAGCCCAAGAGACCCAGTACTTC. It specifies CASSLAQETQYF.

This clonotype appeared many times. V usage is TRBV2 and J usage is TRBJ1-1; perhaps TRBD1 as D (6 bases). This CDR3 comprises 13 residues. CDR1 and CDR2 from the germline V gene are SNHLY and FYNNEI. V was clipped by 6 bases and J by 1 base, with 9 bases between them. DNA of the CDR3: TGTGCCAGCAGATGGACAGAGAACACTGAAGCTTTCTTT. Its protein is CASRWTENTEAFF.

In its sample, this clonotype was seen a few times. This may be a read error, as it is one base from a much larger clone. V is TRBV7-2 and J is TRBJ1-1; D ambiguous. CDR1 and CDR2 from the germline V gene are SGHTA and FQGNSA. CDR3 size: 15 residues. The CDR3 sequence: CVSSLVYIGGEGAFF. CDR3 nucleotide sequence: TGTGTCAGCAGCTTAGTTTATATAGGCGGGGAAGGGGCTTTCTTT.

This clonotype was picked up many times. The CDR3: CASSKDSNNEQFF. CDR3 coding DNA: TGTGCCAGCAGCAAGGACAGCAACAATGAGCAGTTCTTC. The chain uses TRBV11-3 and TRBJ2-1, with a weak D call TRBD1 (6 bases). V was clipped by 5 bases and J by 5 bases, with 10 bases between them. The CDR3 loop spans 13 amino acids. The germline CDR1 and CDR2 sequences are SGHNT and YENEEA.

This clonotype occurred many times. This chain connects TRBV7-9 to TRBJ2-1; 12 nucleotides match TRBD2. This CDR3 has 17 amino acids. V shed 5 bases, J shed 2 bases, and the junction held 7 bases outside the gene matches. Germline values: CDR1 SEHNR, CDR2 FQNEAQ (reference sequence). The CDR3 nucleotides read TGTGCCAGCAGCCCCACTAGCGGGAGGTTCGCCTACAATGAGCAGTTCTTC. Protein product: CASSPTSGRFAYNEQFF.

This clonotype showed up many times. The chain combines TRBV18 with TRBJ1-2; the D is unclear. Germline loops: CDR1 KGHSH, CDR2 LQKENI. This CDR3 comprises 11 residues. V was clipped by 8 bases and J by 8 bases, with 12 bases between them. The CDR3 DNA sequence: TGTGCCAGCGAGGGATTAAGAGGCTACACCTTC. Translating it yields CASEGLRGYTF.

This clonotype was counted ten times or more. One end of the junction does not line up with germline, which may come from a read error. CDR3 DNA sequence: TGTGCCAGCAGCTTAGTATCGGGAGTGATTAACTTC. Translated: CASSLVSGVINF. The chain is built from TRBV11-2 and TRBJ2-1; D may be TRBD2 (6 bases). Per the germline V gene, CDR1 is SGHAT and CDR2 is FQNNGV. The CDR3 consists of 12 residues. The complete variable domain, with remaining parts taken from reference TRBV11-2 and TRBJ2-1, reads EAGVAQSPRYKIIEKRQSVAFWCNPISGHATLYWYQQILGQGPKLLIQFQNNGVVDDSQLPKDRFSAERLKGVDSTLKIQPAKLEDSAVYLCASSLVSGVINFGPGTRLTVL.

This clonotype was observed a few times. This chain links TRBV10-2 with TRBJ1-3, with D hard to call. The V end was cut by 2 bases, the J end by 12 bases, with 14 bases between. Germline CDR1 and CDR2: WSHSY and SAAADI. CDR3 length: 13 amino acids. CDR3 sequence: CASSENSGGHIYF. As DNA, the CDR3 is TGCGCCAGCAGTGAGAATTCAGGAGGCCACATATATTTT.

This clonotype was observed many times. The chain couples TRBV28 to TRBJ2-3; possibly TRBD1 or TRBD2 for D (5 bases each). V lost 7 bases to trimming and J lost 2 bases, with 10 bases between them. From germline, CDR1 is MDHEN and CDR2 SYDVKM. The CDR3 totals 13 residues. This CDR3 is CASMGDPTDTQYF. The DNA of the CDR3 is TGTGCCAGCATGGGGGACCCCACAGATACGCAGTATTTT.

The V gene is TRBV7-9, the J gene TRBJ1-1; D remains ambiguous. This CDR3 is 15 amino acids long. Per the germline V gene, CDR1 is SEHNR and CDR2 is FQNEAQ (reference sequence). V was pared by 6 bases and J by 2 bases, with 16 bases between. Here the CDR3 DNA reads TGTGCCAGCAGACGCATCGACACAAGCAACACTGAAGCTTTCTTT. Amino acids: CASRRIDTSNTEAFF.

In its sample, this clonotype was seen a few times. The CDR3 bases are TGCGCCAGCAGCCCTACAGGGGCAAATGGCTACGAGCAGTACTTC. Translation gives CASSPTGANGYEQYF. The V call is TRBV10-1, the J call TRBJ2-7, with 7 bases fitting TRBD1. The J segment lost 3 bases and the V segment lost 6 bases, leaving 11 bases of the junction unmatched. Germline V gene data show CDR1 as WNHNN and CDR2 as SYGVQD (reference sequence). This CDR3 spans 15 amino acids.

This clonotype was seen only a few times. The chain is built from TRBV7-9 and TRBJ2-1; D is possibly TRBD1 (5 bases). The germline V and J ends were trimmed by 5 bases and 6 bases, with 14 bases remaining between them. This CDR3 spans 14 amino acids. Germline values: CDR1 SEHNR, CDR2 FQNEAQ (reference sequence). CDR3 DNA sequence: TGTGCCAGCAGCCCAAACAGGATTGTCAATGAGCAGTTCTTC. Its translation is CASSPNRIVNEQFF.

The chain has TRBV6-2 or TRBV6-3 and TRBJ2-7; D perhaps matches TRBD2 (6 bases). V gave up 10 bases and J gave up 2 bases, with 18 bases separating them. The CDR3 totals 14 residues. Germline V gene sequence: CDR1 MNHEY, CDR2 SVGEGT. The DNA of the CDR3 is TGTGCCACCAACCTTGGAGGGGCCACCTACGAGCAGTACTTC. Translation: CATNLGGATYEQYF.